This T cell receptor (beta chain) was obtained from a study of identifying expanded T cells in peripheral blood. The CDR3 sequence is 15 residues long. Germline V CDR1 and CDR2: SGHNT, YYREEE (reference sequence). V was clipped by 4 bases and J by 1 base; unmatched bases: 5. Assay used: immunoSEQ multiplex PCR; TCRdb lists only in-frame clones, some missing. The sample comprises under 150,000 clones, around nine tenths of which are singletons, and 8% to 9% rests with the top ten. This rearrangement joins TRBV5-4 to TRBJ2-5; the match to TRBD1 covers 9 bases. This receptor was taken from a person between 18 and 69 years old in good health. Sequencing was performed on blood. CDR3 loop: CASSAGQGRQETQYF. In DNA, the CDR3 is TGTGCCAGCAGCGCGGGACAGGGACGCCAAGAGACCCAGTACTTC.